These 19 T cell receptor beta chains were sequenced from one sample in a study of T-cell memory formation after mild COVID-19. TCRdb re-called the 5' RACE reads with MiXCR, one entry per CDR3 protein. This sample yields around 510,000 distinct CDR3 sequences, of which about a fifth are seen a single time; approximately 8% belongs to the top ten. Sequencing used PBMCs or a T cell subset sorted from them (not recorded which). The receptors originated from an adult woman who had mild COVID-19 (a few samples of this study predate the infection). Cell type and time point are not known.

The table lists this clonotype with a few counts. The V call is TRBV10-3, the J call TRBJ1-1; D might be TRBD1 (6 bases). Trimming removed 6 bases at V and 1 base at J, with 9 bases between. Germline V gene data show CDR1 as ENHRY and CDR2 as SYGVKD. The CDR3 sequence is 13 residues long. The CDR3: CAISVDRNTEAFF. The CDR3 DNA follows: TGTGCCATCAGCGTGGACAGGAACACTGAAGCTTTCTTT.

This clonotype was counted many times. This chain connects TRBV5-1 to TRBJ1-1; 7 bases are shared with TRBD1. Looked up from germline, CDR1 is SGHRS and CDR2 is YFSETQ. V lost 2 bases to trimming and J lost 2 bases; unmatched junction nucleotides: 6. This CDR3 has 15 residues. This CDR3 is CASSLGDRENTEAFF. CDR3 in DNA: TGCGCCAGCAGCTTAGGGGACAGAGAAAACACTGAAGCTTTCTTT.

V and J are TRBV7-2 and TRBJ1-4, with D tentatively TRBD1 (5 bases). V dropped 7 bases and J dropped 8 bases, with 14 bases sitting between them. Germline CDR1 and CDR2: SGHTA and FQGNSA. The length of the CDR3 is 13 residues. This CDR3 is CASTPWGNEKLFF. For the CDR3, the DNA is TGTGCCAGCACCCCGTGGGGGAACGAAAAACTGTTTTTT. Using reference TRBV7-2 and TRBJ1-4 for the parts outside the CDR3, the full variable domain is GAGVSQSPSNKVTEKGKDVELRCDPISGHTALYWYRQSLGQGLEFLIYFQGNSAPDKSGLPSDRFSAERTGGSVSTLTIQRTQQEDSAVYLCASTPWGNEKLFFGSGTQLSVL.

In its sample, this clonotype was seen a few times. The chain joins TRBV27 to TRBJ2-1; D call uncertain. The V end lost 10 bases, the J end lost 8 bases, and 18 bases lay between the germline ends. The CDR3 is 13 amino acids. Germline CDR1 and CDR2: MNHEY and SMNVEV (reference sequence). The CDR3 is CATSSLLQDEQFF. As DNA, the CDR3 is TGTGCCACCTCCAGCCTCCTTCAGGATGAGCAGTTCTTC.

Only a few counts were recorded for this clonotype. This chain uses TRBV7-9 with TRBJ2-1, with D maybe TRBD1 (7 bases). Per the germline V gene, CDR1 is SEHNR and CDR2 is FQNEAQ (reference sequence). The CDR3 sequence is 15 residues long. The V end lost 2 bases, the J end lost 4 bases, and 12 bases lay between the germline ends. CDR3 nucleotides: TGTGCCAGCAGCTTACAGGGGGGAAGGTACAATGAGCAGTTCTTC. Protein: CASSLQGGRYNEQFF. The entire variable domain, with the rest obtained from reference TRBV7-9 and TRBJ2-1, is as follows: DTGVSQNPRHKITKRGQNVTFRCDPISEHNRLYWYRQTLGQGPEFLTYFQNEAQLEKSRLLSDRFSAERPKGSFSTLEIQRTEQGDSAMYLCASSLQGGRYNEQFFGPGTRLTVL.

The rearrangement links TRBV3-1 to TRBJ1-1; 7 bases align to TRBD1. Trimming removed 4 bases from V and 6 bases from J; junction bases left unmatched: 8. Germline CDR1 reads LGHDT; CDR2 reads YNNKEL (reference sequence). The CDR3 consists of 14 residues. The CDR3 sequence is CASSRTDRAPEAFF. For the CDR3, the DNA is TGTGCCAGCAGCCGCACAGACAGGGCCCCTGAAGCTTTCTTT.

This sequence joins TRBV5-1 and TRBJ2-1, with D tentatively TRBD1 or TRBD2 (5 bases each). Germline V gene sequence: CDR1 SGHRS, CDR2 YFSETQ. The CDR3 has 17 residues. V shed 4 bases and J shed 4 bases, with 21 bases lying between them. The CDR3 reads CASSRRNTGTDYNEQFF. As DNA, the CDR3 is TGCGCCAGCAGCCGACGAAATACGGGGACGGATTACAATGAGCAGTTCTTC.

In its sample, this clonotype was seen a few times. The chain uses TRBV27 and TRBJ2-2, with no clear D. CDR3 length: 13 residues. Trimming stripped 8 bases from V and 8 bases from J, with 15 bases between. Germline assignment: CDR1 MNHEY and CDR2 SMNVEV (reference sequence). Here the CDR3 DNA reads TGTGCCAGCGGGTCTGGGCTTGGTGGGGAGCTGTTTTTT. This gives the protein CASGSGLGGELFF.

This clonotype has only a few counts. V is TRBV24-1 and J is TRBJ2-1; 12 bases are a match to TRBD2. V trimming: 3 bases; J trimming: 8 bases; junction bases outside the gene matches: 7. The CDR3 contains 16 residues. The germline V gene encodes CDR1 KGHDR and CDR2 SFDVKD. The CDR3, as DNA: TGTGCCACCAGTGATACTAGCGGGGGGCGGTTGGATGAGCAGTTCTTC. Its translation: CATSDTSGGRLDEQFF.

This clonotype was counted a few times. The V gene is TRBV15, the J gene TRBJ2-4; D remains unclear. CDR1 LNHNV and CDR2 YYDKDF come from the germline V gene (reference sequence). The ends were cut back, 1 base at V and 2 bases at J, with 18 bases in the middle. CDR3 size: 18 residues. CDR3 sequence (DNA): TGTGCCACCAGCAGAGGCCCCGGTCAGGCGAAAACCAAAAACATTCAGTACTTC. It codes for CATSRGPGQAKTKNIQYF.

This rearrangement joins TRBV24-1 to TRBJ2-2; D unresolved. This CDR3 region has 14 residues. Germline loops: CDR1 KGHDR, CDR2 SFDVKD. Between the trimmed V and J ends, which lost 4 bases and 1 base, there was a span of 6 bases. The CDR3 sequence: CATSDDWNTGELFF. As DNA, the CDR3 is TGTGCCACCAGTGACGACTGGAACACCGGGGAGCTGTTTTTT.

This chain uses TRBV4-3 with TRBJ2-7, with TRBD2 matching 11 bases. Germline loops: CDR1 LGHNA, CDR2 YSLEER. The CDR3 loop spans 15 amino acids. The V and J ends lost 1 base and 4 bases, in that order; junction bases with no gene match: 3. Written as DNA, the CDR3 is TGCGCCAGCAGCCAAGGACTAGCGGGATTATACGAGCAGTACTTC. Its translation is CASSQGLAGLYEQYF.

DNA for the CDR3: TGCAGTGCTCCTTACAGGGGGTCCTATAATTCACCCCTCCACTTT. Its protein product is CSAPYRGSYNSPLHF. The J gene is TRBJ1-6, the V gene TRBV20-1; 8 bases agree with TRBD1. The germline gives CDR1 DFQATT, CDR2 SNEGSKA (reference sequence). V gave up 5 bases and J gave up 1 base; unmatched junction bases: 4. This CDR3 comprises 15 residues.

This chain uses TRBV3-1 with TRBJ2-7; TRBD1 agrees at 9 bases. The CDR3 is 14 residues long. V dropped 6 bases and J dropped 3; count of bases not matched to a gene: 6. Germline assignment: CDR1 LGHDT and CDR2 YNNKEL (reference sequence). The CDR3 bases are TGTGCCAGCAGTCTACAGACAGGGGGCTACGAGCAGTACTTC. It translates to CASSLQTGGYEQYF.

This sequence joins TRBV10-3 and TRBJ1-5, with 8 bases aligning to TRBD1. V was pared by 6 bases and J by 5 bases, with 3 bases of the junction left unmatched. The germline CDR1 and CDR2 sequences are ENHRY and SYGVKD. This CDR3 is built from 13 residues. The CDR3 DNA is TGTGCCATCAGGGGGACAGGCGATCAGCCCCAGCATTTT. Its protein is CAIRGTGDQPQHF.

The chain combines TRBV7-6 with TRBJ2-3; D call uncertain. The V end lost 6 bases, the J end lost 1 base, and 20 bases lay between the germline ends. The CDR3 has 17 residues. The germline V gene encodes CDR1 SGHVS and CDR2 FNYEAQ. The CDR3 DNA is TGTGCCAGCAGTCAAGATCATAGGAGCGCGGGCACAGATACGCAGTATTTT. This gives the protein CASSQDHRSAGTDTQYF.

The chain is built from TRBV12-3 or TRBV12-4 and TRBJ2-5; 7 bases align to TRBD2. The CDR3 covers 16 residues. J gave up 1 base and V 3 bases, and 8 bases lay outside the gene matches. The CDR3 reads CASSFWGGKGQETQYF. CDR3 in DNA: TGTGCCAGCAGTTTTTGGGGGGGAAAGGGCCAAGAGACCCAGTACTTC.

In its sample, this clonotype was seen once. The rearrangement joins TRBV9 to TRBJ1-2, with TRBD1 matching over 9 bases. V was pared by 4 bases and J by 8 bases, with 3 bases of the junction left unmatched. In germline, CDR1 is SGDLS, CDR2 YYNGEE. This CDR3 contains 12 residues. CDR3 in amino acids: CASSTGGGGYTF. For the CDR3, the DNA is TGTGCCAGCAGCACAGGGGGCGGCGGCTACACCTTC.

Ten or more counts support this clonotype. The chain uses TRBV6-6 and TRBJ2-2; no reliable D call. The CDR3 covers 12 residues. CDR1 and CDR2 from the germline V gene are MNHNY and SVGAGI (reference sequence). V dropped 6 bases and J dropped 6 bases, with 8 bases sitting between them. CDR3 sequence (DNA): TGTGCCAGCAGCCTCCCGTCCGGGGAGCTGTTTTTT. This translates into CASSLPSGELFF.